Presented here are 27 T cell receptor beta chains from one specimen sequenced in a study of T cell clusters in autoimmune cytopenias. TRB was amplified from roughly 270 ng of peripheral blood genomic DNA per sample. Multiplex touch-down PCR amplified TRB using TRB-A and TRB-B pools in one tube. TCRdb re-called the multiplex PCR reads and gives one entry per CDR3 protein, without DNA. The sample table includes fewer than 3,500 distinct CDR3 sequences. The same data also contributed to another study, on T cell repertoires in aging, cancer and after chemotherapy.

The sample taken for sequencing was peripheral blood. These receptors all stem from a human donor with an autoimmune cytopenia or autoimmune hepatitis (not recorded which).

The rearrangement links TRBV7-2 to TRBJ2-1. The length of the CDR3 is 14 residues. Germline-derived CDR1 and CDR2 are SGHTA and FQGNSA. The CDR3: CASSSSMGYGEQFF.

This clonotype is labeled medium-sized based on frequency. V is TRBV29-1 and J is TRBJ1-2. Germline V gene data show CDR1 as SQVTM and CDR2 as ANQGSEA. This CDR3 contains 11 residues. The CDR3 loop reads CSVEGYDGYTF. The variable domain in full, completed from reference TRBV29-1 and TRBJ1-2, reads SAVISQKPSRDICQRGTSLTIQCQVDSQVTMMFWYRQQPGQSLTLIATANQGSEATYESGFVIDKFPISRPNLTFSTLTVSNMSPEDSSIYLCSVEGYDGYTFGSGTRLTVV.

The V and J genes are TRBV11-1 and TRBJ2-3; TCRdb's D call of TRBD2 is untestable without DNA. CDR3 size: 14 residues. From germline, CDR1 is SGHAT and CDR2 FQDESV (reference sequence). CDR3 residues: CASSLGLAGDPQYF.

V is TRBV15 and J is TRBJ1-2; TCRdb's D call, TRBD1, is unchecked because there is no DNA. Germline V lookup: CDR1 LNHNV, CDR2 YYDKDF (reference sequence). The CDR3 extends over 15 amino acids. The CDR3 here is CATSFRLGSHYGYTF.

This sequence joins TRBV12-3 or TRBV12-4 and TRBJ1-5; TCRdb's D call, TRBD1, is unchecked because there is no DNA. The CDR3 spans 15 residues. The CDR3 loop reads CASSFEGAGNQPQHF.

The V call is TRBV29-1, the J call TRBJ2-2; TCRdb calls TRBD1, which cannot be checked without DNA. The germline V gene has CDR1 SQVTM and CDR2 ANQGSEA. The CDR3 sequence is 16 residues long. This chain's CDR3 is CSVHSFGTANTGELFF.

The chain employs TRBV11-3 and TRBJ2-5; as DNA is missing, the TRBD2 call by TCRdb cannot be tested. This CDR3 has 14 residues. Germline V lookup: CDR1 SGHNT, CDR2 YENEEA. The CDR3 sequence is CASSGFAGGETQYF.

Measured by frequency, this clonotype is medium-sized. The J gene is TRBJ1-6, the V gene TRBV6-1. Germline CDR1 is MNHNS and CDR2 is SASEGT. The CDR3 covers 14 residues. CDR3 protein: CASSELSDNSPLHF.

Here the CDR3 reads CASIQKRDRPYQPQHF. This chain joins TRBV6-2 or TRBV6-3 and TRBJ1-5; with no DNA, the TCRdb D assignment of TRBD1 cannot be verified. This CDR3 is 16 amino acids long. In germline, CDR1 is MNHEY, CDR2 SVGEGT.

V and J are TRBV6-6 and TRBJ1-2; no DNA is available, so the TRBD1 call from TCRdb remains unchecked. From germline, CDR1 is MNHNY and CDR2 SVGAGI (reference sequence). The CDR3 has 13 amino acids. CDR3 region: CASRPGTGPGYTF.

The chain links TRBV5-4 to TRBJ2-5; no DNA is available, so the TRBD1 call from TCRdb remains unchecked. This CDR3 comprises 14 residues. Germline CDR1 reads SGHNT; CDR2 reads YYREEE (reference sequence). The CDR3 reads CASRPGAGGETQYF.

The rearrangement links TRBV7-7 to TRBJ2-5. Per germline, CDR1 SSHAT and CDR2 FNYEAQ (reference sequence). The length of the CDR3 is 15 residues. This CDR3 is CASRPSLSLQETQYF.

The V gene is TRBV18, the J gene TRBJ2-5; TCRdb reports TRBD1, a call that lacks DNA to check it against. Germline V gives CDR1 KGHSH, CDR2 LQKENI. The CDR3 consists of 14 residues. This chain's CDR3 is CASSPAGQPYEQYF.

This clonotype is deemed medium-sized by its frequency. This rearrangement joins TRBV19 to TRBJ2-3; no DNA is available, so the TRBD1 call from TCRdb remains unchecked. Germline CDR1 LNHDA, CDR2 SQIVND (reference sequence). This CDR3 is built from 15 residues. CDR3 region: CASSRTGGSADTQYF. The variable domain in full, with the rest retrieved from reference TRBV19 and TRBJ2-3, is DGGITQSPKYLFRKEGQNVTLSCEQNLNHDAMYWYRQDPGQGLRLIYYSQIVNDFQKGDIAEGYSVSREKKESFPLTVTSAQKNPTAFYLCASSRTGGSADTQYFGPGTRLTVL.

The J gene is TRBJ2-5, the V gene TRBV7-2. Germline lookup yields CDR1 SGHTA and CDR2 FQGNSA. The CDR3 consists of 11 residues. CDR3 amino acids: CASSPYGTQYF. The full variable domain, with the rest looked up from reference TRBV7-2 and TRBJ2-5, is GAGVSQSPSNKVTEKGKDVELRCDPISGHTALYWYRQSLGQGLEFLIYFQGNSAPDKSGLPSDRFSAERTGGSVSTLTIQRTQQEDSAVYLCASSPYGTQYFGPGTRLLVL.

This clonotype is classed as medium-sized by frequency. This CDR3 reads CASSYSTGAGELFF. V usage is TRBV6-5 and J usage is TRBJ2-2; the TCRdb call, TRBD1, lacks DNA for checking. The CDR3 consists of 14 residues. Germline CDR1 MNHEY, CDR2 SVGAGI.

The CDR3 protein is CASSFDRGKNQPQHF. This rearrangement joins TRBV7-2 to TRBJ1-5; TCRdb calls TRBD1, which cannot be checked without DNA. There are 15 residues in the CDR3. Germline loops: CDR1 SGHTA, CDR2 FQGNSA.

Considering frequency, this clonotype is medium-sized. The chain has TRBV13 and TRBJ2-1; TCRdb's D call, TRBD2, is unchecked because there is no DNA. In germline, CDR1 is PRHDT, CDR2 FYEKMQ (reference sequence). The CDR3 has 16 residues. The CDR3 loop is CASSLAGGQVLNEQFF.

This clonotype is labeled medium-sized (0.01 to 0.1%) based on frequency. The chain couples TRBV19 to TRBJ2-1; the D call from TCRdb, TRBD1, cannot be confirmed without DNA. This CDR3 has 13 residues. Looked up from germline, CDR1 is LNHDA and CDR2 is SQIVND (reference sequence). CDR3 residues: CASSILGGDEQFF.

V usage is TRBV6-2 or TRBV6-3 and J usage is TRBJ2-7; TCRdb selects TRBD1, and the lack of DNA leaves this call unchecked. Germline CDR1 is MNHEY and CDR2 is SVGEGT. The CDR3 is made up of 14 amino acids. The CDR3: CASSSWTGFYEQYF.

The chain has TRBV7-6 and TRBJ2-2; TCRdb's D call, TRBD1, is unchecked because there is no DNA. The CDR3 is 13 amino acids. Per the germline V gene, CDR1 is SGHVS and CDR2 is FNYEAQ. The CDR3 protein is CASSLVPPGELFF.

This clonotype registers large (0.1 to 1%) by frequency. The chain uses TRBV29-1 and TRBJ1-3; TCRdb's D call, TRBD1, is unchecked because there is no DNA. The CDR3 is 15 residues long. Germline V gene lookup returns CDR1 SQVTM and CDR2 ANQGSEA. Here the CDR3 reads CSVEDYMAGTNTIYF.

This clonotype is identified as medium-sized from frequency. CDR3 protein: CASRVRESSYNEQFF. The chain uses TRBV6-5 and TRBJ2-1; TCRdb gives TRBD1 as the D gene, but with no DNA this cannot be confirmed. Germline lookup yields CDR1 MNHEY and CDR2 SVGAGI. The CDR3 extends over 15 amino acids.

V gene TRBV19 combines with J gene TRBJ2-6; TCRdb outputs TRBD1, but without DNA this stays unchecked. The CDR3 spans 17 residues. In germline, CDR1 is LNHDA, CDR2 SQIVND (reference sequence). CDR3 sequence: CASSRTGGTSGANVLTF.

This clonotype is deemed medium-sized by its frequency. The chain joins TRBV6-5 to TRBJ1-2; TCRdb designates TRBD1, a call that cannot be tested without DNA. CDR1 MNHEY and CDR2 SVGAGI come from the germline V gene. This CDR3 has 13 amino acids. CDR3 in amino acids: CASRLSGTYGYTF.

By frequency, this clonotype is medium-sized (0.01 to 0.1%). This chain uses TRBV12-3 or TRBV12-4 with TRBJ2-1; without DNA, the TCRdb call of TRBD1 cannot be checked. The CDR3 is made up of 19 amino acids. The chain's CDR3 is CASIQGVRSGKGPMREQFF.

By frequency, this clonotype registers medium-sized. The rearrangement uses TRBV6-1 and TRBJ2-3. This CDR3 is built from 13 residues. CDR1 is MNHNS and CDR2 is SASEGT in the germline V gene. The CDR3 loop is CASSASWTDTQYF.